Below, one TCR beta chain is given with its context. As yet, its antigen is unknown. The authors ran a second PCR of roughly 7 to 11 cycles using a sample-barcoded 5' primer and a J-beta primer mix. Per-sample output comprised a minimum of 2.5 million paired-end reads containing CDR3. TCRdb redid the calling of the 5' RACE reads with MiXCR, one entry per CDR3 protein. The profile shows more than 1.4 million distinct CDR3 sequences, roughly 40% of them singletons. The CDR3 length is 11 residues. CDR1 is SQVTM, CDR2 ANQGSEA, per germline. The J segment lost 3 bases and the V segment lost 6 bases, leaving 1 base of the junction unmatched. This sample was taken from a study of blood T cells in healthy people across ages. In the study overall: About one barcoded beta molecule per two T cells was the capture yield of template switching. Findings and limits, study-wide: Relative to aged donors, long-lived donors carried more naive CD4+ cells and displayed higher diversity.

A minimum of 5 micrograms of total RNA was extracted per sample. The sample consisted of blood. This chain links TRBV29-1 with TRBJ1-1; 7 bases align to TRBD1. The TCR originated in a woman aged 18 to 35 in good health. CDR3 residues: CSVTGDTEAFF. The DNA for the CDR3 is TGCAGCGTAACAGGGGACACTGAAGCTTTCTTT.